The present TCR beta chain was sequenced within a study of CD8+ T cells in alopecia areata. Whole-study findings and limits: Lesional scalp exceeded normal scalp in clonality, especially in alopecia totalis/universalis.

Remarks on this clone: Its antigen is unknown.

Once RNA had been extracted, it was reverse transcribed into cDNA to act as the sequencing template. TCRdb keeps only in-frame clones here, not all; method: immunoSEQ multiplex PCR. The sample includes 100,000 to 150,000 clones, roughly 61% seen only once; the top ten take 3.5% to 5%. Trimming removed 1 base at V and 0 bases at J, with 7 bases between. CDR1 is LGHNA, CDR2 YNFKEQ, per germline. The CDR3 is made up of 14 amino acids. The rearrangement joins TRBV4-2 to TRBJ2-7; D remains unclear. The source material was CD4+ T cells sorted from blood, sampled at week 0. The clonotype comes from a human donor with alopecia areata. The CDR3 region has the DNA TGTGCCAGCAGCCAAGGGGTCCTCTCCTACGAGCAGTACTTC. Protein product: CASSQGVLSYEQYF.